The 18 T cell receptor beta chains below all came from one sample that was sequenced in a study of shared clonotypes between healthy human individuals (dated by TCRdb to about 2020). Library preparation was by the immunoSEQ multiplex PCR assay. In TCRdb, the immuneACCESS table is reduced to in-frame sequences with V and J assigned. These tables do not hold every clone; where another copy was compared, an unresolved V gene accounts for under half, and the others remain unexplained. Counted in this sample were roughly 1,100,000 clones; about 75% of them appeared once. The ten biggest clones cover roughly 1.4% of the sample. Source material: memory CD4+ T cells sorted from blood. The cell subset or site label on this specimen signifies: CD45RA-negative fraction. These receptor sequences come from a man aged 18 to 29 in good health.

The V gene is TRBV6-5, the J gene TRBJ2-4; 13 nucleotides agree with TRBD2. The germline gives CDR1 MNHEY, CDR2 SVGAGI. This CDR3 region has 16 residues. V was pared by 4 bases and J by 5 bases, with 5 bases of the junction left unmatched. In DNA form, the CDR3 reads TGTGCCAGCAGTTCGATGACTAGCGGGAGGCAAAACATTCAGTACTTC. As protein: CASSSMTSGRQNIQYF.

Concerning this clone: The same CDR3 also results from other DNA sequences found in this sample. The chain employs TRBV15 and TRBJ1-1, with D unresolved. Per the germline V gene, CDR1 is LNHNV and CDR2 is YYDKDF (reference sequence). V lost 0 bases and J 2 bases, leaving 4 bases between the germline ends. The CDR3 has 13 amino acids. The CDR3 bases are TGTGCCACCAGCAGAGACCCAAACACTGAAGCTTTCTTT. As protein: CATSRDPNTEAFF.

This chain uses TRBV5-1 with TRBJ2-2, with unresolved D. Trimming took off 2 bases at V and 2 bases at J, with 7 bases between the two ends. Germline CDR1 and CDR2: SGHRS and YFSETQ. The CDR3 length is 14 residues. This chain's CDR3 is CASSFPLNTGELFF. Written as DNA, the CDR3 is TGCGCCAGCAGCTTCCCATTAAACACCGGGGAGCTGTTTTTT.

This clone was seen a handful of times. The same CDR3 can be traced to other DNA sequences in this sample. The chain uses TRBV2 and TRBJ2-5, with D maybe TRBD2 (7 bases). V lost 8 bases, J lost 2 bases, and 12 bases lay in between. Germline values: CDR1 SNHLY, CDR2 FYNNEI. This CDR3 has 13 amino acids. The CDR3 loop reads CASRRGAQETQYF. The CDR3 coding sequence is TGTGCCAGCCGTCGGGGGGCGCAAGAGACCCAGTACTTC. Based on the CDR3 plus reference TRBV2 and TRBJ2-5, the full variable domain is EPEVTQTPSHQVTQMGQEVILRCVPISNHLYFYWYRQILGQKVEFLVSFYNNEISEKSEIFDDQFSVERPDGSNFTLKIRSTKLEDSAMYFCASRRGAQETQYFGPGTRLLVL.

Note on this clone: Just one base apart from a much larger clone, this may be a read error. The chain combines TRBV7-2 with TRBJ2-3; D is possibly TRBD1 (5 bases). The ends were cut back, 5 bases at V and 3 bases at J, with 9 bases in the middle. Per germline, CDR1 SGHTA and CDR2 FQGNSA. There are 13 residues in the CDR3. The CDR3 sequence is CASSPQGTDTQYF. The CDR3 coding sequence is TGTGCCAGCAGCCCCCAGGGAACAGATACGCAGTATTTT.

This chain joins TRBV21-1 and TRBJ1-4. TRBV21-1 is a documented pseudogene. The CDR3 runs 16 residues. The CDR3 bases are TGTGCCAGCAGCAATGAGGCGCCTAGAGGGGTTGAAAAACTGTTTTTT. It encodes CASSNEAPRGVEKLFF.

This rearrangement joins TRBV30 to TRBJ1-2; 7 nucleotides line up with TRBD1. V gave up 7 bases and J gave up 4 bases; unmatched junction bases: 12. Germline V gene data show CDR1 as GTSNPN and CDR2 as SVGIG (reference sequence). The CDR3 is made up of 14 amino acids. The CDR3 here is CASTGKSGVYGYTF. CDR3 bases: TGTGCCTCGACAGGGAAGTCGGGGGTCTATGGCTACACCTTC.

The chain carries TRBV20-1 and TRBJ1-2; D possibly corresponds to TRBD1 (5 bases). This CDR3 comprises 11 residues. V was clipped by 7 bases and J by 7 bases, with 13 bases between them. Germline V gives CDR1 DFQATT, CDR2 SNEGSKA (reference sequence). The CDR3 reads CSGIRAGGYTF. DNA for the CDR3: TGCAGTGGGATCAGGGCGGGTGGCTACACCTTC.

This clone was picked up one time. The J gene is TRBJ2-3, the V gene TRBV5-1, with 11 bases identical to TRBD2. This CDR3 has 19 amino acids. V was pared by 2 bases and J by 4 bases, with 15 bases of the junction left unmatched. Germline CDR1 reads SGHRS; CDR2 reads YFSETQ. Here the CDR3 reads CASSLQRGSLAGVPDTQYF. CDR3 sequence (DNA): TGCGCCAGCAGCTTACAAAGGGGTTCACTAGCGGGAGTCCCAGATACGCAGTATTTT.

This chain joins TRBV28 and TRBJ2-5; 10 bases fit TRBD2. J was trimmed by 5 bases and V by 6 bases; bases with no gene match: 3. Per the germline V gene, CDR1 is MDHEN and CDR2 is SYDVKM. The CDR3 covers 13 residues. This CDR3 reads CASRAGGAETQYF. CDR3 nucleotides: TGTGCCAGCAGAGCGGGGGGGGCGGAGACCCAGTACTTC.

The chain uses TRBV11-3 and TRBJ1-2, with TRBD1 as a possible D gene (5 bases). This CDR3 region has 14 residues. Trimming stripped 5 bases from V and 4 bases from J, with 14 bases between. Germline V gene data show CDR1 as SGHNT and CDR2 as YENEEA. CDR3 nucleotides: TGTGCCAGCAGCGTGAGCCAGGGCTCCTATGGCTACACCTTC. Protein product: CASSVSQGSYGYTF.

This clone was counted only a few times. The chain links TRBV6-6 to TRBJ2-7; D call uncertain. The CDR3 has 12 amino acids. Per germline, CDR1 MNHNY and CDR2 SVGAGI (reference sequence). V was cut by 10 bases and J by 4 bases, with 14 bases left in between. CDR3 in amino acids: CATSRVLYEQYF. The CDR3 DNA follows: TGTGCCACCTCAAGGGTCTTATACGAGCAGTACTTC.

The V gene is TRBV11-2, the J gene TRBJ1-1, with D possibly matching TRBD1 (5 bases). The CDR3 is made up of 15 amino acids. V lost 5 bases and J lost 10, with 23 bases in between. Germline CDR1 is SGHAT and CDR2 is FQNNGV. The CDR3 nucleotides are TGTGCCAGCAGCCCAGAGGTGTTCGCCGGGACGGGAGCTTTCTTT. This sequence encodes CASSPEVFAGTGAFF.

This clone was recorded a few times. This sample includes further DNA sequences coding for the same CDR3. The J gene is TRBJ1-1, the V gene TRBV30; 9 bases map to TRBD1. CDR1 and CDR2 (germline): GTSNPN, SVGIG (reference sequence). With 5 bases clipped from V and 4 bases from J, the junction kept 5 bases outside the gene matches. This CDR3 is built from 13 residues. The CDR3 nucleotides read TGTGCCTGGGGGGGACAGGGAGGCACTGAAGCTTTCTTT. Protein: CAWGGQGGTEAFF.

CDR3 residues: CAISGLGQGNYGYTF. For the CDR3, the DNA is TGTGCCATCAGTGGCCTGGGACAGGGGAACTATGGCTACACCTTC. The genes are TRBV10-3 and TRBJ1-2; 10 nucleotides align to TRBD1. The CDR3 covers 15 residues. Germline V gives CDR1 ENHRY, CDR2 SYGVKD. Losses at the gene ends were 4 bases for V and 2 bases for J; bases not matched to a gene: 4.

The chain recombines TRBV7-2 with TRBJ2-3; D may be TRBD1 or TRBD2 (5 bases each). CDR1 and CDR2 from the germline V gene are SGHTA and FQGNSA. The CDR3 covers 15 residues. Trimming stripped 0 bases from V and 6 bases from J, with 13 bases between. The CDR3 sequence: CASSLALGTWDTQYF. In DNA, the CDR3 is TGTGCCAGCAGCTTAGCCTTAGGGACGTGGGATACGCAGTATTTT. Based on the CDR3 plus reference TRBV7-2 and TRBJ2-3, the full variable domain is GAGVSQSPSNKVTEKGKDVELRCDPISGHTALYWYRQSLGQGLEFLIYFQGNSAPDKSGLPSDRFSAERTGGSVSTLTIQRTQQEDSAVYLCASSLALGTWDTQYFGPGTRLTVL.

This rearrangement joins TRBV29-1 to TRBJ2-5; possibly TRBD1 for D (5 bases). The DNA end is a closer match to TRBJ2-7, so the J assignment may be wrong. CDR3 size: 12 residues. Germline loops: CDR1 SQVTM, CDR2 ANQGSEA. This CDR3 is CSAETDTYEQYF. The DNA of the CDR3 is TGCAGCGCTGAGACAGACACCTACGAGCAGTACTTC.

This chain connects TRBV4-1 to TRBJ2-2; 8 bases are a match to TRBD1. CDR3 size: 17 residues. The junction had 11 bases not matched to a gene; V was cut back by 3 bases and J by 5 bases. Germline V lookup: CDR1 MGHRA, CDR2 YSYEKL. The CDR3 sequence: CASSQSEDREITGELFF. The CDR3 DNA reads as TGCGCCAGCAGCCAGAGTGAGGACAGGGAGATTACCGGGGAGCTGTTTTTT.